What follows are 16 T cell receptor beta chains derived from one specimen sequenced in a study of blood T cell repertoires in COVID-19. Clones were sequenced by immunoSEQ multiplex PCR, and TCRdb holds only the in-frame ones, with some missing. In the table there are around 470,000 clones, 89% of which are singletons. The source material was peripheral blood. These receptors were collected from a man between 18 and 35 years old with COVID-19, enrolled during active disease.

V gene TRBV14 combines with J gene TRBJ1-1; D gene ambiguous. CDR3 length: 13 amino acids. V was shortened by 1 base and J by 11 bases, with 14 bases between the two germline ends. The germline CDR1 and CDR2 sequences are SGHDN and FVKESK. The CDR3 DNA is TGTGCCAGCAGCCAAGGCCTTCCCGGGAAGGCTTTCTTT. Translated: CASSQGLPGKAFF.

The V and J genes are TRBV18 and TRBJ1-1, with TRBD1 as a possible D gene (5 bases). The germline CDR1 and CDR2 sequences are KGHSH and LQKENI. V gave up 2 bases and J gave up 5 bases, with 12 bases separating them. CDR3 length equals 14 residues. The CDR3 DNA reads TGTGCCAGCTCACCATTAGCCAGGGCGACTGAAGCTTTCTTT. Encoded protein: CASSPLARATEAFF. The whole variable domain, filled in from reference TRBV18 and TRBJ1-1, reads NAGVMQNPRHLVRRRGQEARLRCSPMKGHSHVYWYRQLPEEGLKFMVYLQKENIIDESGMPKERFSAEFPKEGPSILRIQQVVRGDSAAYFCASSPLARATEAFFGQGTRLTVV.

This clone was detected only once. The rearrangement uses TRBV28 and TRBJ2-2; 8 bases align to TRBD2. Germline CDR1 and CDR2: MDHEN and SYDVKM. The V segment lost 7 bases and the J segment 4 bases; nucleotides outside the gene matches: 8. There are 15 residues in the CDR3. The CDR3 DNA sequence: TGTGCCAGCACCCCTGGCGGGAGGCGCACCGGGGAGCTGTTTTTT. Translated, it gives CASTPGGRRTGELFF.

The rearrangement uses TRBV3-1 (or the pseudogene TRBV3-2) and TRBJ2-3, with 11 bases identical to TRBD2. The CDR3 is 17 residues long. CDR1 and CDR2 (germline): LGHDT, YNNKEL (reference sequence). V was pared by 4 bases and J by 2 bases, with 8 bases of the junction left unmatched. CDR3 amino acids: CASSRRTSGSYTDTQYF. The CDR3 DNA reads as TGTGCCAGCAGCCGTCGGACTAGCGGGTCCTACACAGATACGCAGTATTTT.

The gene calls are TRBV6-4 and TRBJ2-5, with 9 bases matching TRBD2. The junction had 19 bases not matched to a gene; V was cut back by 9 bases and J by 5 bases. This CDR3 has 17 residues. Germline V gives CDR1 MRHNA, CDR2 SNTAGT. CDR3 DNA: TGTGCCAGGCCCGAGACCCCGGGCGGGAGGGCCTTGGAGACCCAGTACTTC. Translated, it gives CARPETPGGRALETQYF.

V gene TRBV7-4 combines with J gene TRBJ2-3, with 12 bases matching TRBD1. Germline assignment: CDR1 SGHVT and CDR2 SQSDAQ. V was pared by 7 bases and J by 2 bases, with 10 bases of the junction left unmatched. The CDR3 has 17 residues. The CDR3 nucleotides are TGTGCCAGCAAGGGACGGTGGGACAGGGGGCCCACAGATACGCAGTATTTT. Its translation is CASKGRWDRGPTDTQYF.

The V call is TRBV7-6, the J call TRBJ2-7; 7 bases align to TRBD2. Germline assignment: CDR1 SGHVS and CDR2 FNYEAQ. With V trimmed by 1 base and J by 7 bases, 19 bases remained unmatched. The CDR3 consists of 18 residues. CDR3 nucleotides: TGTGCCAGCAGCTTAGGCCCCCCTTCAGCCGGGAGGTCTGCGGAGCAGTACTTC. Translated: CASSLGPPSAGRSAEQYF. Based on the CDR3 plus reference TRBV7-6 and TRBJ2-7, the full variable domain is GAGVSQSPRYKVTKRGQDVALRCDPISGHVSLYWYRQALGQGPEFLTYFNYEAQQDKSGLPNDRFSAERPEGSISTLTIQRTEQRDSAMYRCASSLGPPSAGRSAEQYFGPGTRLTVT.

The chain has TRBV15 and TRBJ2-7; the match to TRBD1 covers 7 bases. Looked up from germline, CDR1 is LNHNV and CDR2 is YYDKDF (reference sequence). The CDR3 has 13 residues. Losses at the gene ends were 2 bases for V and 3 bases for J; bases not matched to a gene: 1. The CDR3 sequence: CATSRRDSYEQYF. In nucleotides, the CDR3 is TGTGCCACCAGCAGACGGGACAGCTACGAGCAGTACTTC. Variable domain in full (rest from reference TRBV15 and TRBJ2-7): DAMVIQNPRYQVTQFGKPVTLSCSQTLNHNVMYWYQQKSSQAPKLLFHYYDKDFNNEADTPDNFQSRRPNTSFCFLDIRSPGLGDTAMYLCATSRRDSYEQYFGPGTRLTVT.

The V call is TRBV29-1, the J call TRBJ1-1; D gene unclear. Germline V CDR1 and CDR2: SQVTM, ANQGSEA. V lost 4 bases and J 5 bases, leaving 11 bases between the germline ends. This CDR3 region has 12 residues. Here the CDR3 DNA reads TGCAGCGTTGGGTCCATCAGTACTGAAGCTTTCTTT. It yields the protein CSVGSISTEAFF.

J is TRBJ2-1 and V is TRBV10-1; D not resolved. The length of the CDR3 is 12 residues. V was cut by 0 bases and J by 11 bases, with 8 bases left in between. Germline CDR1 reads WNHNN; CDR2 reads SYGVQD (reference sequence). The CDR3 reads CASSESTQQQFF. For the CDR3, the DNA is TGCGCCAGCAGTGAGTCGACACAGCAGCAGTTCTTC.

The gene calls are TRBV4-2 and TRBJ2-2, with 9 bases identical to TRBD2. The CDR3 sequence is 18 residues long. J lost 5 bases, V lost 4 bases, and 14 bases had no gene match. Germline lookup yields CDR1 LGHNA and CDR2 YNFKEQ. Written as DNA, the CDR3 is TGTGCCAGCAGCCTGAGTTTGGGAGCGGGGGGAGGTACCGGGGAGCTGTTTTTT. It translates to CASSLSLGAGGGTGELFF.

Only one count was recorded for this clone. The V call is TRBV6-2 or TRBV6-3, the J call TRBJ2-2, with 9 bases aligning to TRBD1. The CDR3 runs 16 residues. Germline V CDR1 and CDR2: MNHEY, SVGEGT. J was trimmed by 4 bases and V by 6 bases; bases with no gene match: 9. The CDR3 spells CASSSTGGIATGELFF. The CDR3 DNA reads as TGTGCCAGCAGCTCCACAGGGGGCATCGCCACCGGGGAGCTGTTTTTT.

The chain carries TRBV28 and TRBJ2-5; 11 nucleotides line up with TRBD2. CDR3 size: 20 residues. CDR1 MDHEN and CDR2 SYDVKM come from the germline V gene. Germline trimming cut 5 bases from V and 2 bases from J; bases unmatched to any gene: 19. The CDR3 DNA is TGTGCCAGCAGTACAGCCGGTCGTAGCGGGAGGGCCTATGGGCAAGAGACCCAGTACTTC. This encodes CASSTAGRSGRAYGQETQYF.

On this clone: Additional DNA sequences in this sample encode the identical CDR3. The chain is built from TRBV19 and TRBJ2-7; possibly TRBD2 for D (6 bases). Per the germline V gene, CDR1 is LNHDA and CDR2 is SQIVND (reference sequence). The CDR3 runs to 13 residues. V gave up 1 base and J gave up 2 bases, with 6 bases separating them. Here the CDR3 DNA reads TGTGCCAGTAGTATAGGACTAGCCTACGAGCAGTACTTC. This translates into CASSIGLAYEQYF.

The V and J genes are TRBV7-9 and TRBJ2-1, with D unclear. The CDR3 has 13 amino acids. The germline V and J ends were trimmed by 2 bases and 9 bases, with 11 bases remaining between them. Germline lookup yields CDR1 SEHNR and CDR2 FQNEAQ (reference sequence). The CDR3 nucleotides read TGTGCCAGCAGCTTACCCTCTGCAGGTGAGCAGTTCTTC. Translating gives CASSLPSAGEQFF.

The CDR3 nucleotides read TGTGCCAGCAGCGGGAGGACAGGGCCTGACGGGGAGCTGTTTTTT. Protein: CASSGRTGPDGELFF. The genes are TRBV5-4 and TRBJ2-2; TRBD1 matches 8 bases. Germline lookup yields CDR1 SGHNT and CDR2 YYREEE (reference sequence). The CDR3 totals 15 residues. Unmatched junction bases numbered 9, after V lost 4 bases and J lost 7 bases.